Listed here are 25 T cell receptor beta chains from one sample, sequenced in a study of cytomegalovirus exposure and HLA in healthy donors. Sequencing was performed with immunoSEQ multiplex PCR; in TCRdb, only in-frame clones are kept and a portion is missing. The data show more than 110,000 clones, roughly 88% seen once. Sequencing was performed on PBMCs. These TCRs come from a woman younger than 30 in good health and CMV-seropositive.

V usage is TRBV29-1 and J usage is TRBJ2-7; D may be TRBD1 (5 bases). V lost 5 bases, J lost 4 bases, and 12 bases lay in between. There are 12 residues in the CDR3. Germline V gene lookup returns CDR1 SQVTM and CDR2 ANQGSEA. The CDR3 nucleotides read TGCAGCGTTAACTTGGACACATACGAGCAGTACTTC. Translated, it gives CSVNLDTYEQYF.

The genes are TRBV7-8 and TRBJ1-2; D is undetermined. Germline values: CDR1 SGHVS, CDR2 FQNEAQ. V was clipped by 2 bases and J by 7 bases, with 8 bases between them. The CDR3 totals 12 residues. CDR3 DNA: TGTGCCAGCAGCTTATCGGTTGGTGGCTACACCTTC. Translating it yields CASSLSVGGYTF.

This chain connects TRBV28 to TRBJ2-2; the D gene is possibly TRBD1 (6 bases). The CDR3 has 16 residues. Trimming stripped 6 bases from V and 5 bases from J, with 19 bases between. CDR1 is MDHEN, CDR2 SYDVKM, per germline. As DNA, the CDR3 is TGTGCCAGCAGCCCTAGTGACAGGCGTCGAACCGGGGAGCTGTTTTTT. It specifies CASSPSDRRRTGELFF.

Worth noting for this clone: A read error may explain this, as a much larger clone is one base away. In the same sample, other DNA sequences code for this CDR3. V is TRBV5-8 and J is TRBJ1-2, with D perhaps TRBD1 (5 bases). This CDR3 comprises 15 residues. Germline-derived CDR1 and CDR2 are SGHTS and YDEGEE. In DNA, the CDR3 is TGTGCCAGCAGCTTGTATCAGGGATCTAACTATGGCTACACCTTT. This sequence encodes CASSLYQGSNYGYTF.

V usage is TRBV7-9 and J usage is TRBJ1-3, with no clear D. CDR1 is SEHNR, CDR2 FQNEAQ, per germline (reference sequence). Trimming took off 1 base at V and 0 bases at J, with 10 bases between the two ends. This CDR3 has 16 residues. The CDR3 DNA follows: TGTGCCAGCAGCTTAGTTGGCAGTATCTCTGGAAACACCATATATTTT. Its translation is CASSLVGSISGNTIYF. Full variable domain (missing parts from reference TRBV7-9 and TRBJ1-3): DTGVSQNPRHKITKRGQNVTFRCDPISEHNRLYWYRQTLGQGPEFLTYFQNEAQLEKSRLLSDRFSAERPKGSFSTLEIQRTEQGDSAMYLCASSLVGSISGNTIYFGEGSWLTVV.

The rearrangement joins TRBV5-1 to TRBJ2-5; perhaps TRBD2 as D (5 bases). Germline loops: CDR1 SGHRS, CDR2 YFSETQ. CDR3 length equals 14 residues. Trimming pared 1 base from V and 7 bases from J, leaving 14 bases between. CDR3 in amino acids: CASSLNSVIATQYF. DNA of the CDR3: TGCGCCAGCAGCTTGAATAGCGTAATCGCGACCCAGTACTTC.

This clone was seen just once. V is TRBV5-8 and J is TRBJ2-7, with 7 bases identical to TRBD1. The CDR3 contains 14 residues. Germline-derived CDR1 and CDR2 are SGHTS and YDEGEE. V shed 0 bases and J 3 bases; nucleotides not matched to a gene: 3. The CDR3 spells CASSLGGTVYEQYF. In DNA form, the CDR3 reads TGTGCCAGCAGCTTGGGTGGGACAGTCTACGAGCAGTACTTC.

The chain is built from TRBV28 and TRBJ2-6, with TRBD2 identical over 11 bases. Germline CDR1 is MDHEN and CDR2 is SYDVKM. The CDR3 is 16 residues long. J gave up 0 bases and V 5 bases, and 0 bases lay outside the gene matches. CDR3 DNA sequence: TGTGCCAGCAGTCTAGCGGGGGGCTCTGGGGCCAACGTCCTGACTTTC. Residues: CASSLAGGSGANVLTF. The variable domain in full, completed from reference TRBV28 and TRBJ2-6, reads DVKVTQSSRYLVKRTGEKVFLECVQDMDHENMFWYRQDPGLGLRLIYFSYDVKMKEKGDIPEGYSVSREKKERFSLILESASTNQTSMYLCASSLAGGSGANVLTFGAGSRLTVL.

The CDR3, as DNA: TGTGCCAGCGCCGCGTTCTATACGCAGTATTTT. Translating gives CASAAFYTQYF. The gene calls are TRBV27 and TRBJ2-3; no clear D gene. Germline V gene sequence: CDR1 MNHEY, CDR2 SMNVEV (reference sequence). Trimming took off 8 bases at V and 7 bases at J, with 10 bases between the two ends. The CDR3 has 11 residues.

In its sample, this clone was seen once. V usage is TRBV19 and J usage is TRBJ1-1, with unresolved D. Trimming took 6 bases from V and 2 from J, leaving 7 bases between them. The CDR3 contains 12 residues. CDR1 and CDR2 from the germline V gene are LNHDA and SQIVND (reference sequence). CDR3 nucleotide sequence: TGTGCCAGTAGACACTATAACACTGAAGCTTTCTTT. This codes for CASRHYNTEAFF.

The chain couples TRBV18 to TRBJ2-7; 10 nucleotides agree with TRBD2. This CDR3 comprises 16 residues. Germline CDR1 reads KGHSH; CDR2 reads LQKENI. J gave up 3 bases and V 3 bases, and 8 bases lay outside the gene matches. As DNA, the CDR3 is TGTGCCAGCTCACCTGGAGGCACTAGCGGGAACTACGAGCAGTACTTC. This encodes CASSPGGTSGNYEQYF.

The chain joins TRBV5-1 to TRBJ2-5, with 8 bases identical to TRBD1. The V and J ends lost 7 bases and 5 bases, in that order; junction bases with no gene match: 7. The CDR3 runs 13 residues. CDR1 and CDR2 (germline): SGHRS, YFSETQ. In DNA, the CDR3 is TGCGCCAGCTCGGCAGGGGGCAGGGAGACCCAGTACTTC. Translated: CASSAGGRETQYF. The variable domain in full, with the rest retrieved from reference TRBV5-1 and TRBJ2-5, is KAGVTQTPRYLIKTRGQQVTLSCSPISGHRSVSWYQQTPGQGLQFLFEYFSETQRNKGNFPGRFSGRQFSNSRSEMNVSTLELGDSALYLCASSAGGRETQYFGPGTRLLVL.

This clone showed up just once. J is TRBJ1-5 and V is TRBV18; D is perhaps TRBD1 (5 bases). Germline CDR1 reads KGHSH; CDR2 reads LQKENI. This CDR3 comprises 15 residues. Trimming took 1 base from V and 6 from J, leaving 13 bases between them. The CDR3 sequence is CASSPLRALGQPQHF. The CDR3 coding sequence is TGTGCCAGCTCACCACTCAGGGCACTCGGTCAGCCCCAGCATTTT.

The chain couples TRBV2 to TRBJ1-4; 9 nucleotides agree with TRBD1. V lost 9 bases, J lost 8 bases, and 10 bases stayed unmatched. CDR3 length: 14 amino acids. Germline assignment: CDR1 SNHLY and CDR2 FYNNEI. For the CDR3, the DNA is TGTGCCAGTTCTGACAGGGGGTCTTACGAAAAACTGTTTTTT. Translating gives CASSDRGSYEKLFF.

The V gene is TRBV27, the J gene TRBJ1-1; TRBD1 matches at 8 bases. V was pared by 3 bases and J by 5 bases, with 11 bases of the junction left unmatched. CDR1 MNHEY and CDR2 SMNVEV come from the germline V gene (reference sequence). The CDR3 has 16 amino acids. The CDR3 reads CASSFRMNRGGTEAFF. The CDR3 nucleotides are TGTGCCAGCAGTTTCCGAATGAACAGGGGGGGGACTGAAGCTTTCTTT.

V is TRBV6-6 and J is TRBJ2-1; maybe TRBD1 (6 bases). The CDR3 totals 15 residues. Germline CDR1 and CDR2: MNHNY and SVGAGI (reference sequence). Trimming removed 5 bases from V and 4 bases from J, with 15 bases in between. CDR3 residues: CASSDQDRPYNEQFF. DNA for the CDR3: TGTGCCAGCAGTGACCAGGACAGACCGTACAATGAGCAGTTCTTC.

The V gene is TRBV4-1, the J gene TRBJ1-4; 8 positions match TRBD1. The junction had 3 bases not matched to a gene; V was cut back by 1 base and J by 8 bases. CDR1 and CDR2 from the germline V gene are MGHRA and YSYEKL. CDR3 length: 14 amino acids. The CDR3 region is CASSQVTGVEKLFF. Written as DNA, the CDR3 is TGCGCCAGCAGCCAAGTGACAGGGGTGGAAAAACTGTTTTTT.

CDR3 in amino acids: CASRAALVTGLTEAFF. CDR3 sequence (DNA): TGTGCCAGCAGGGCGGCTCTCGTCACAGGGCTCACTGAAGCTTTCTTT. The V and J genes are TRBV7-3 and TRBJ1-1; D perhaps matches TRBD1 (6 bases). Trimming left V 6 bases short and J 4 bases short, with 21 bases between. The CDR3 has 16 residues. Germline V gene sequence: CDR1 SGHTA, CDR2 FQGTGA.

The CDR3, as DNA: TGCGCCAGCAGCCCGGGGCGCGGGGGGGCGTTTGGCGACGAGCAGTACTTC. Translated: CASSPGRGGAFGDEQYF. The chain has TRBV4-1 and TRBJ2-7, with TRBD2 matching over 9 bases. Germline V gene sequence: CDR1 MGHRA, CDR2 YSYEKL. The CDR3 runs to 17 residues. Trimming cost V 4 bases and J 5 bases; bases outside gene matches: 15.

The chain combines TRBV19 with TRBJ2-1, with TRBD1 matching over 10 bases. CDR1 and CDR2 from the germline V gene are LNHDA and SQIVND (reference sequence). The CDR3 runs to 14 residues. After removal of 4 bases from V and 9 bases from J, the junction contained 6 bases not matched to a gene. The CDR3 here is CASSRGTGEAEQFF. The CDR3 DNA is TGTGCCAGTAGTAGGGGGACAGGGGAGGCTGAGCAGTTCTTC.

The V and J genes are TRBV19 and TRBJ2-5; TRBD2 matches 7 bases. The J segment lost 5 bases and the V segment lost 1 base, leaving 1 base of the junction unmatched. Germline V lookup: CDR1 LNHDA, CDR2 SQIVND (reference sequence). CDR3 length equals 13 residues. CDR3 DNA sequence: TGTGCCAGTAGTATAGTCGGGAGGGAGACCCAGTACTTC. Translating gives CASSIVGRETQYF.

This sequence joins TRBV27 and TRBJ2-7, with TRBD1 matching over 7 bases. Germline V gene sequence: CDR1 MNHEY, CDR2 SMNVEV (reference sequence). The trim removed 8 bases at V and 5 bases at J, leaving 9 bases unmatched. CDR3 length: 13 residues. The CDR3: CASRRQGSHEQYF. CDR3 sequence (DNA): TGTGCCAGCCGCCGACAGGGATCACACGAGCAGTACTTC.

This clone was observed once. The chain joins TRBV1 to TRBJ2-7; the D call of TRBD2 is as the table states it, not checked on the DNA. TRBV1 is tagged as a pseudogene. The CDR3 runs to 15 residues. CDR3 bases: TGCACCAGCAGCCCTCGACTAGCGGGGGTAAGCGAGCAGTACTTC. Residues: CTSSPRLAGVSEQYF.

There are a few counts of this clone. CDR3 protein: CASSDTAYEQYF. The CDR3 bases are TGTGCCAGCTCGGACACAGCGTACGAGCAGTACTTC. The chain links TRBV2 to TRBJ2-7; possibly TRBD1 for D (5 bases). The CDR3 runs 12 residues. Germline CDR1 reads SNHLY; CDR2 reads FYNNEI. V lost 8 bases to trimming and J lost 4 bases, with 12 bases between them.

This clone occurred a few times. The genes are TRBV15 and TRBJ1-1; D is perhaps TRBD1 (5 bases). The CDR3 contains 15 residues. Germline CDR1 is LNHNV and CDR2 is YYDKDF (reference sequence). V shed 0 bases and J shed 2 bases, with 10 bases lying between them. As DNA, the CDR3 is TGTGCCACCAGCAGAGAAAAGGGGCAAAACACTGAAGCTTTCTTT. This translates into CATSREKGQNTEAFF.